The 16 T cell receptor beta chains reported below all come from one sample, sequenced in a study of post-analysis software for immune sequencing data. Built from TCR beta cDNA, the libraries had unique molecular identifiers in them. TCRdb called the PCR reads again in MiXCR, with one record for every CDR3 protein. Of under 900,000 distinct CDR3 sequences detected, about 50% appear once; the ten largest clones hold roughly 4.4%. Findings and caveats of the study: Roughly five TRBV segments appeared more often in patients than in controls, and TRBV5-6, TRBV5-1 and TRBV20-1 were among these.

Their antigen targets remain unknown. The sequencing sample was made of blood. The source of these receptors is a girl aged 5-17 years with multiple sclerosis.

The genes are TRBV5-1 and TRBJ2-6; possible D gene TRBD2, 5 bases. Germline V lookup: CDR1 SGHRS, CDR2 YFSETQ. The CDR3 extends over 14 amino acids. Trimming shortened V by 6 bases and J by 7 bases, and 14 bases separated the two germline ends. CDR3 amino acids: CASKIGRGANVLTF. CDR3 nucleotides: TGCGCCAGCAAAATCGGACGGGGAGCCAACGTCCTGACTTTC.

Concerning this clonotype itself: Its ends do not fully match the called genes, so a read error is possible. This chain links TRBV7-3 with TRBJ1-1, with 8 bases aligning to TRBD1. The CDR3 is 18 amino acids. Germline-derived CDR1 and CDR2 are SGHTA and FQGTGA. CDR3 nucleotide sequence: TGTGTCAGCAGCTTAAGTGGTTCAGGGGGCATCGTCGGTACTGAAGCTTTCTTT. It codes for CVSSLSGSGGIVGTEAFF.

This rearrangement joins TRBV20-1 to TRBJ1-2, with 7 bases fitting TRBD1. There are 14 residues in the CDR3. V was pared by 3 bases and J by 3 bases, with 7 bases of the junction left unmatched. The V gene's germline CDR1 is DFQATT and CDR2 SNEGSKA (reference sequence). The CDR3 region has the DNA TGCAGTGCTAGGGAGGGACAGAGGGACTATGGCTACACCTTC. Protein product: CSAREGQRDYGYTF.

The J gene is TRBJ1-1, the V gene TRBV9; perhaps TRBD1 as D (5 bases). Germline V gene data show CDR1 as SGDLS and CDR2 as YYNGEE. This CDR3 is 12 amino acids long. V was pared by 4 bases and J by 12 bases, with 16 bases between. This CDR3 reads CASSSLWTRPFF. The CDR3 nucleotides read TGTGCCAGCAGCTCCTTGTGGACAAGGCCTTTCTTT.

The chain uses TRBV7-3 and TRBJ2-1; 12 bases line up with TRBD2. This CDR3 spans 17 amino acids. Germline-derived CDR1 and CDR2 are SGHTA and FQGTGA. Germline trimming cut 5 bases from V and 2 bases from J; bases unmatched to any gene: 7. As DNA, the CDR3 is TGTGCCAGCAGCCTTCCTAGCGGGAGGGCCCCCTACAATGAGCAGTTCTTC. Translation gives CASSLPSGRAPYNEQFF.

J is TRBJ1-1 and V is TRBV12-3 or TRBV12-4, with 7 bases fitting TRBD1. The CDR3 contains 14 residues. V lost 5 bases, J lost 4 bases, and 7 bases stayed unmatched. For the CDR3, the DNA is TGTGCCAGCAGTACGGAGACAGGGCGCACTGAAGCTTTCTTT. Amino acids: CASSTETGRTEAFF.

This chain links TRBV29-1 with TRBJ2-1, with 14 bases matching TRBD2. Germline CDR1 and CDR2: SQVTM and ANQGSEA. The trim removed 6 bases at V and 6 bases at J, leaving 4 bases unmatched. CDR3 length: 14 amino acids. CDR3 sequence (DNA): TGCAGCGTCGTGACTAGCGGGAGGGCCAATGAGCAGTTCTTC. As protein: CSVVTSGRANEQFF.

The chain has TRBV7-3 and TRBJ2-7; tentatively, D is TRBD1 (6 bases). V lost 1 base and J 6 bases, leaving 10 bases between the germline ends. The CDR3 extends over 13 amino acids. Germline-derived CDR1 and CDR2 are SGHTA and FQGTGA. The CDR3 region is CASSLSRGTEQYF. DNA for the CDR3: TGTGCCAGCAGCTTAAGCAGGGGTACCGAGCAGTACTTC.

The chain links TRBV5-1 to TRBJ2-5; the D is unclear. The DNA end is more similar to TRBJ2-7, so the J call may be wrong. The CDR3 sequence is 12 residues long. Germline V gene data show CDR1 as SGHRS and CDR2 as YFSETQ. CDR3 residues: CASSLRSCEQYF. CDR3 nucleotides: TGCGCCAGCAGCTTGAGGTCTTGCGAGCAGTACTTC.

V gene TRBV12-3 or TRBV12-4 combines with J gene TRBJ1-2, with unresolved D. Trimming took 0 bases from V and 8 from J, leaving 10 bases between them. The CDR3 covers 13 residues. CDR3 nucleotides: TGTGCCAGCAGTTTAGCGCTAGGGATGGGCTACACCTTC. It translates to CASSLALGMGYTF.

The table lists this clonotype with a few counts. At one end, the junction sequence differs from germline, possibly due to a read error. J is TRBJ2-3 and V is TRBV9, with TRBD2 identical over 10 bases. Germline V gives CDR1 SGDLS, CDR2 YYNGEE. This CDR3 contains 16 residues. Written as DNA, the CDR3 is TGTACCAGCAGCGTAACTAGCGGGGCTGGGGGAGATACGCAGTATTTT. As protein: CTSSVTSGAGGDTQYF.

V and J are TRBV4-1 and TRBJ2-3; 7 bases agree with TRBD2. V dropped 6 bases and J dropped 0; count of bases not matched to a gene: 12. The CDR3 length is 17 residues. The V gene's germline CDR1 is MGHRA and CDR2 YSYEKL. CDR3 DNA sequence: TGCGCCAGCAGGCAAAACAGCGGGACCACTAGCACAGATACGCAGTATTTT. This encodes CASRQNSGTTSTDTQYF.

The J gene is TRBJ2-2, the V gene TRBV6-1; D possibly corresponds to TRBD2 (6 bases). In germline, CDR1 is MNHNS, CDR2 SASEGT. V lost 5 bases to trimming and J lost 0 bases, with 19 bases between them. This CDR3 region has 18 residues. In nucleotides, the CDR3 is TGTGCCAGCAGTCTAGCGCCTGGGGCAGGGTCGAACACCGGGGAGCTGTTTTTT. Translating gives CASSLAPGAGSNTGELFF.

The chain has TRBV29-1 and TRBJ1-2; D is undetermined. V was cut by 2 bases and J by 3 bases, with 13 bases left in between. Germline V gene lookup returns CDR1 SQVTM and CDR2 ANQGSEA. The CDR3 has 14 amino acids. As DNA, the CDR3 is TGCAGCGTTGAAAGTGGAGACCGACACTATGGCTACACCTTC. This codes for CSVESGDRHYGYTF.

The chain recombines TRBV12-3 or TRBV12-4 with TRBJ2-7; D is uncertain. V was pared by 3 bases and J by 0 bases, with 12 bases between. The CDR3 covers 15 residues. CDR3 in amino acids: CASSLDASNSYEQYF. In nucleotides, the CDR3 is TGTGCCAGCAGTTTGGACGCCTCGAACTCCTACGAGCAGTACTTC.

The V and J genes are TRBV6-6 and TRBJ2-7; 12 positions match TRBD1. This CDR3 has 13 residues. Germline V lookup: CDR1 MNHNY, CDR2 SVGAGI (reference sequence). The trim removed 8 bases at V and 5 bases at J, leaving 4 bases unmatched. In DNA, the CDR3 is TGTGCCAGCGGGGGACAGGGGGCCAACGAGCAGTACTTC. It yields the protein CASGGQGANEQYF.